This TCR beta chain was identified during a study of OX40 agonist ivuxolimab in advanced cancers. Whole-study context: Participants, roughly 81% male, averaged around 64 years of age, ranging from 23 to 79.

Method: immunoSEQ multiplex PCR; TCRdb's copy keeps in-frame clones and lacks some. Of approximately 74,000 clones listed, more than 70% were seen once; the top ten hold under 2.5%. The V gene's germline CDR1 is SGHVS and CDR2 FQNEAQ. The CDR3 is made up of 16 amino acids. Trimming took off 1 base at V and 8 bases at J, with 20 bases between the two ends. The receptor was isolated from an adult with an advanced solid tumor such as melanoma, head and neck, liver or kidney cancer. The chain carries TRBV7-8 and TRBJ1-2; perhaps TRBD1 as D (6 bases). Sequencing was performed on CD4+ or CD8+ T cells sorted from blood, taken in a trial of the OX40 agonist ivuxolimab. CDR3 sequence: CASSLGGRDWTTGYTF. CDR3 sequence (DNA): TGTGCCAGCAGCTTAGGGGGGCGTGACTGGACGACAGGCTACACCTTC. Using reference TRBV7-8 and TRBJ1-2 for the parts outside the CDR3, the full variable domain is GAGVSQSPRYKVAKRGQDVALRCDPISGHVSLFWYQQALGQGPEFLTYFQNEAQLDKSGLPSDRFFAERPEGSVSTLKIQRTQQEDSAVYLCASSLGGRDWTTGYTFGSGTRLTVV.